The 6 T cell receptor beta chains listed next were all sequenced from one sample in a study of T cell repertoires in aging, cancer and after chemotherapy. Peripheral blood genomic DNA, not sorted cells or RNA, was the template. A mixed TRB-A/B primer pool amplified rearranged TRB by multiplex touch-down PCR. TCRdb used MiXCR to reprocess the multiplex PCR reads, holding one entry per CDR3 protein. The table includes more than 7,500 distinct CDR3 sequences, under 65% detected once. Sequenced sample: blood. The source of these receptors is a human donor in good health.

This clonotype has a handful of counts. The chain carries TRBV27 and TRBJ2-7; 7 bases are a match to TRBD2. Germline-derived CDR1 and CDR2 are MNHEY and SMNVEV (reference sequence). With V trimmed by 2 bases and J by 2 bases, 3 bases remained unmatched. The CDR3 has 14 amino acids. CDR3 protein: CASSLGAGAYEQYF. CDR3 DNA: TGTGCCAGCAGTTTAGGGGCGGGAGCCTACGAGCAGTACTTC.

This clonotype was seen more than once but under ten times. CDR3 sequence: CASSIGAGYGYTF. The CDR3 coding sequence is TGTGCCAGCAGTATAGGAGCAGGGTATGGCTACACCTTC. The chain carries TRBV27 and TRBJ1-2; D is perhaps TRBD1 (5 bases). The CDR3 loop spans 13 amino acids. Germline CDR1 MNHEY, CDR2 SMNVEV (reference sequence). V was pared by 5 bases and J by 5 bases, with 12 bases between.

The chain is built from TRBV5-6 and TRBJ1-1, with D possibly being TRBD1 (5 bases). Germline V CDR1 and CDR2: SGHDT, YYEEEE. Trimming removed 4 bases from V and 2 bases from J, with 15 bases in between. This CDR3 is 15 amino acids long. The CDR3 region has the DNA TGTGCCAGCAGCGCTAGACAGCAGGCAAACACTGAAGCTTTCTTT. Translation: CASSARQQANTEAFF.

V is TRBV5-4 and J is TRBJ2-1; 9 bases are shared with TRBD2. V trimming: 6 bases; J trimming: 1 base; junction bases outside the gene matches: 5. Germline values: CDR1 SGHNT, CDR2 YYREEE (reference sequence). This CDR3 has 15 amino acids. The CDR3 loop is CASTPTSGSYNEQFF. CDR3 DNA sequence: TGTGCCAGCACCCCGACTAGCGGTTCCTACAATGAGCAGTTCTTC.

V gene TRBV19 combines with J gene TRBJ2-1, with D possibly TRBD2 on 6 matching bases. The CDR3 extends over 13 amino acids. V shed 10 bases and J shed 4 bases, with 14 bases lying between them. The germline V gene has CDR1 LNHDA and CDR2 SQIVND (reference sequence). In nucleotides, the CDR3 is TGTGCCACTAGAGGGAGGCCATACAATGAGCAGTTCTTC. It is translated as CATRGRPYNEQFF.

This clonotype was detected a few times. The rearrangement links TRBV11-1 to TRBJ2-7, with D unresolved. V shed 4 bases and J shed 2 bases, with 9 bases lying between them. Per germline, CDR1 SGHAT and CDR2 FQDESV (reference sequence). The CDR3 consists of 13 residues. The CDR3 loop is CASSSLPAYEQYF. The CDR3 DNA reads as TGTGCCAGCAGCTCCCTCCCGGCCTACGAGCAGTACTTC. The whole variable domain, remainder taken from reference TRBV11-1 and TRBJ2-7, is EAEVAQSPRYKITEKSQAVAFWCDPISGHATLYWYRQILGQGPELLVQFQDESVVDDSQLPKDRFSAERLKGVDSTLKIQPAELGDSAMYLCASSSLPAYEQYFGPGTRLTVT.